This T cell receptor beta chain was found in a study of beta chain features in type 1 diabetes (dated by TCRdb to the late 2010s). Background for the entire study: Patients and healthy donors did not differ in mean age, gender distribution, total cell number or subset yield. A total of around 110,000,000 sorted cells were examined across all samples, and RNA yield correlated strongly with the number of cells per subset. In the study, recently diagnosed type 1 diabetes patients and matched healthy donors were compared on the TCRB repertoires of their sorted circulating CD4+ T cell subsets. Regulatory and stem cell-like memory subsets were obtained from only 8 patients and roughly eight healthy donors, while naive and central memory subsets were obtained from all 30 or so donors. The paper's findings and limits, for the study overall: Shorter templates might be favored by PCR, yet because patient and control samples were amplified and corrected together, any such skew would affect both groups equally. Because small numbers of individuals were included in the HLA sub-analyses, any influence of HLA type on TCRB rearrangement was left unresolved. At VDJ recombination sites, patients with type 1 diabetes made fewer insertions and deleted more nucleotides, a pattern implying thymic rearrangement abnormalities. Sequencing cDNA rather than genomic DNA could over-represent highly expressing activated cells, although activation and CD3 levels did not differ between groups. Naive, central memory and regulatory TCRB repertoires appeared to be more alike among patients than among healthy donors. In all four CD4+ subsets, TCRB CDR3 length was moderately but significantly shorter in type 1 diabetes patients.

In the case of this clone: Its antigen is unknown. No base-level quality is on record; no much larger clone is a single base apart.

From each donor, a single peripheral blood sample of about 110 mL on average was drawn into heparinised tubes. Naive, central memory, regulatory and stem cell-like memory CD4+ T cells were sorted on a BD FACSAria II using a panel including CD45RO, CCR7, CD25, CD127, CD95 and CD27. All sorted populations exceeded 95% purity. Right away, PBMCs were isolated by Lymphoprep density gradient centrifugation and were stained directly, with no culture step. So that batch effects would be minimized, each experiment stained and sorted samples in pairs, pairing one healthy donor with one patient. The entire isolated RNA was reverse transcribed using the High Capacity cDNA Reverse Transcription Kit, and thus expressed TCRB transcripts were sequenced. Deep immunoSEQ sequencing was performed on naive, central memory and regulatory T cell samples, with an average of around 3.5 million total reads per sample. Sorted cells were lysed in RLT buffer, and RNA was extracted using DNase-treated RNeasy Micro or Mini kits according to cell number. To prevent cross-contamination, every cell subset was processed on its own, while patient and healthy donor samples were processed together. TCRB sequences were amplified from cDNA with the immunoSEQ multiplex PCR, producing 87-bp fragments spanning the CDR3 region. Sequencing of the amplicons was performed on the Illumina HiSeq platform. The authors' analysis ran thus. PCR bias was computationally corrected using synthetic template baselines, reads within Hamming distance 2 were collapsed, and singletons that could not be merged were discarded. By aligning reads against IMGT, V, D and J genes, CDR3 length, and insertions or deletions at six rearrangement sites were assigned. Within each subset, clonotype counts were normalized to the number of sorted cells before true diversity and Gini coefficients were calculated with the tcR R package. Repertoire sharing was quantified using the overlap coefficient calculated on TCRB nucleotide sequences. In TCRdb, the immuneACCESS table is reduced to in-frame sequences with V and J assigned. These tables do not hold every clone; where another copy was compared, an unresolved V gene accounts for under half, and the others remain unexplained. The DNA gave D and trimming, while V, J and clone size come from that table. The sample table records around 340,000 clones; approximately 9.7% of these occur just once. The top ten constitute around 1% of the sample.

Material: central memory CD4+ T cells from blood. The clonotype originates from a man younger than 40 with type 1 diabetes.

The DNA sequence follows: TGTGCCTGGAGTGGTGGGTGGGACAGGGGCTATCAGCCCCAGCATTTT. Its protein reads: CAWSGGWDRGYQPQHF. The chain was built from TRBV30 and TRBJ1-5, with 10 bases in between that match TRBD1. The CDR3, cysteine through phenylalanine, is 16 amino acids long. Of all the DNA, just the CDR3 is kept, 48 bases in frame from base 1. The CDR1 and CDR2 encoded by the germline V gene (reference sequence) are GTSNPN and SVGIG. V trim: 1 base; J trim: 5 bases; unmatched bases: 8. The CDR3, completed at both ends by the reference TRBV30 and TRBJ1-5 genes, gives the full variable domain SQTIHQWPATLVQPVGSPLSLECTVEGTSNPNLYWYRQAAGRGLQLLFYSVGIGQISSEVPQNLSASRPQDRQFILSSKKLLLSDSGFYLCAWSGGWDRGYQPQHFGDGTRLSIL.